A selection of T cell receptor beta chains follows, all from one sample in a study of OX40 agonist ivuxolimab in advanced cancers. The data were produced by immunoSEQ multiplex PCR, yet TCRdb's version contains in-frame clones alone and is incomplete. This table holds about 83,000 clones, over 80% found once. The sample was CD4+ or CD8+ T cells sorted from blood, taken in a trial of the OX40 agonist ivuxolimab. The receptor set was obtained from an adult with an advanced solid tumor such as melanoma, head and neck, liver or kidney cancer. Each CDR3 is given with its conserved first and last residue. The D gene is left open where the match is weak. A row's size may be missing; if present it is once, few, many or a size class.

TRBJ2-7	TRBV19	.	.	TGTGCCAGTAGCTACGTTGGTTCCTACGAGCAGTACTTC	CASSYVGSYEQYF
TRBJ2-3	TRBV9	.	.	TGTGCCAGCAGCTTTGACTCCACAGATACGCAGTATTTT	CASSFDSTDTQYF
TRBJ1-1	TRBV6-5	.	few	TGTGCCAGCAGTTACGGCGAGACCACTGAAGCTTTCTTT	CASSYGETTEAFF
TRBJ1-2	TRBV11-2	.	few	TGTGCCAGCAGCCAAGGGACCTATGGCTACACCTTC	CASSQGTYGYTF
TRBJ2-2	TRBV5-1	TRBD2	once	TGCGCCAGCAGCTTGCTTATCGGGGGGACCGGGGAGCTGTTTTTT	CASSLLIGGTGELFF
TRBJ2-1	TRBV5-6	.	.	TGTGCCAGCAGCTTGTTATTTGGGGCTGGCTCCTACAATGAGCAGTTCTTC	CASSLLFGAGSYNEQFF
TRBJ2-7	TRBV10-3	.	.	TGTGCCATCAGGGGGAGCGAAGGGACACCACTCTACGAGCAGTACTTC	CAIRGSEGTPLYEQYF
TRBJ2-3	TRBV7-2	TRBD2	.	TGTGCCAGCAGCTTAGCGACTAGCAGACTCACAGATACGCAGTATTTT	CASSLATSRLTDTQYF
TRBJ2-1	TRBV6-4	TRBD2	few	TGTGCCAGCAGTGACGGAAGCGGGGGGGCCCCTGAGCAGTTCTTC	CASSDGSGGAPEQFF
TRBJ2-5	TRBV29-1	.	.	TGCAGCGTTGAAACCGGGAATAGAGAGACCCAGTACTTC	CSVETGNRETQYF
TRBJ1-1	TRBV29-1	.	few	TGCAGCGTTGTGAGGGCAGAGAACACTGAAGCTTTCTTT	CSVVRAENTEAFF
TRBJ2-7	TRBV11-1	.	.	TGTGCCAGCAGTTACGCGACCTCCTACGAGCAGTACTTC	CASSYATSYEQYF
TRBJ1-2	TRBV7-8	.	.	TGTGCCAGCAGCTTAGGCCTGGCTTTCGAGGACTATGGCTACACCTTC	CASSLGLAFEDYGYTF
TRBJ2-2	TRBV5-6	.	.	TGTGCCAGCAGCAACCCTCGGGACTCAACGAACACCGGGGAGCTGTTTTTT	CASSNPRDSTNTGELFF
TRBJ1-5	TRBV7-2	.	.	TGTGCCAGCAGCTCGGGGGGAACTCCGTATAGCAATCAGCCCCAGCATTTT	CASSSGGTPYSNQPQHF
TRBJ1-5	TRBV5-6	TRBD1	.	TGTGCCAGCAGCTTCGGGACAGGTTATAGCAATCAGCCCCAGCATTTT	CASSFGTGYSNQPQHF
TRBJ1-3	TRBV21-1	.	.	TGTGCCAGCAGCTTCAGGGAGGGTGAGTCTGGAAACACCATATATTTT	CASSFREGESGNTIYF
TRBJ1-2	TRBV6-5	.	.	TGTGCCGGCAGTTACTTCAGGGGCGCCTATGGCTACACCTTC	CAGSYFRGAYGYTF
TRBJ2-2	TRBV27	.	.	TGTGCCAGCAGTCGACAGCAACTGAACACCGGGGAGCTGTTTTTT	CASSRQQLNTGELFF
TRBJ2-1	TRBV9	.	few	TGTGCCAGCAGCCCGCAGGGGACGGGGGACTACAATGAGCAGTTCTTC	CASSPQGTGDYNEQFF
TRBJ1-2	TRBV7-9	.	.	TGTGCCAGCAGCTTACCGAAACAGGGCGACGGCTACACCTTC	CASSLPKQGDGYTF
TRBJ2-1	TRBV7-9	.	once	TGTGCCAGCAGCTATCTGACGGGTAGCTCCTACAATGAGCAGTTCTTC	CASSYLTGSSYNEQFF
TRBJ2-7	TRBV11-2	.	.	TGTGCCAGCAGCTTCTCCGACACCTACGAGCAGTACTTC	CASSFSDTYEQYF
TRBJ2-7	TRBV4-3	.	.	TGCGCCAGCAGCCAAGATCGGGCAGGGACCTACGAGCAGTACTTC	CASSQDRAGTYEQYF
TRBJ2-4	TRBV27	.	.	TGTGCCAGCAGTCTCCACGGGGACCAAAACATTCAGTACTTC	CASSLHGDQNIQYF
TRBJ2-7	TRBV29-1	TRBD1	.	TGCAGCGTCGCCGGACAGGGCGGCGAGCAGTACTTC	CSVAGQGGEQYF
TRBJ1-1	TRBV7-9	.	.	TGTGCCAGCAGCGGAATCCAGGACGTGAACACTGAAGCTTTCTTT	CASSGIQDVNTEAFF
TRBJ2-1	TRBV7-3	.	.	TGTGCCAGCAGCTTAACCCCCGGGACCTCCTACAATGAGCAGTTCTTC	CASSLTPGTSYNEQFF
TRBJ1-1	TRBV19	.	.	TGTGCCAGTAGTGTTGGGGGCACTGAAGCTTTCTTT	CASSVGGTEAFF
TRBJ2-7	TRBV7-7	TRBD2	.	TGTGCTAGCAGCCGGGGAGGGGACTACGAGCAGTACTTC	CASSRGGDYEQYF
TRBJ2-7	TRBV6-5	.	once	TGTGCCAGCACCTCGGGGAGAACCTACGAGCAGTACTTC	CASTSGRTYEQYF
TRBJ2-7	TRBV7-9	TRBD2	.	TGTGCCAGCAGCTTAGTCTTTGGAGCGGGGGTAAACTCCTACGAGCAGTACTTC	CASSLVFGAGVNSYEQYF
TRBJ2-7	TRBV4-1	TRBD1	.	TGCGCCAGCAGCCAAGAGCAGGGGGCTTTGGACGAGCAGTACTTC	CASSQEQGALDEQYF
TRBJ1-2	TRBV20-1	.	.	TGCAGTGCCCTGACAGATGGCTACACCTTC	CSALTDGYTF
TRBJ1-6	TRBV7-9	TRBD1	.	TGTGCCAGCAGCCCCGGACAGGGACTTGGTTCACCCCTCCACTTT	CASSPGQGLGSPLHF
TRBJ2-3	TRBV5-1	TRBD2	.	TGCGCCAGCAGCTTGGCGGGGGGGACAGATACGCAGTATTTT	CASSLAGGTDTQYF
TRBJ2-7	TRBV10-3	TRBD1	.	TGTGCCATCAGCTCGCCCGGGACAGGGTCCGTTGAGCAGTACTTC	CAISSPGTGSVEQYF
TRBJ2-4	TRBV18	.	once	TGTGCCAGCTCACCGGGAGGGGGCGTAGCCAAAAACATTCAGTACTTC	CASSPGGGVAKNIQYF
TRBJ2-3	TRBV7-8	TRBD2	.	TGTGCCAGCAGCCCCTTAATCGGACTAGCAGATACGCAGTATTTT	CASSPLIGLADTQYF
TRBJ2-3	TRBV11-2	.	.	TGTGCCAGCAGCTCGGAACAAACAGGGTCGGCAGATACGCAGTATTTT	CASSSEQTGSADTQYF
TRBJ2-3	TRBV27	.	.	TGTGCCAGCTCCAATTTGGGGACTGGCACAGATACGCAGTATTTT	CASSNLGTGTDTQYF
TRBJ1-3	TRBV19	.	.	TGTGCCAGTAGTCTCCAGGGTGAAAACACCATATATTTT	CASSLQGENTIYF
TRBJ2-7	TRBV1	.	.	TGCACCAGCAGCCAAGAGGGACAGGGGGCCTACGAGCAGTACTTC	CTSSQEGQGAYEQYF
TRBJ1-5	TRBV14	.	.	TGTGCCAGCAGCCAGCTGGACAGCGCCTCAAGCAATCAGCCCCAGCATTTT	CASSQLDSASSNQPQHF
TRBJ2-1	TRBV27	.	.	TGTGCCAGCAGTATGTTTAGCGGATACAATGAGCAGTTCTTC	CASSMFSGYNEQFF
TRBJ2-1	TRBV9	TRBD1	.	TGTGCCAGCTCTCGGACAGGGGGCGATGAGCAGTTCTTC	CASSRTGGDEQFF
TRBJ2-1	TRBV14	.	.	TGTGCCAGCAGCCAACCCGGAGCCTACTATCACGATGAGCAGTTCTTC	CASSQPGAYYHDEQFF
TRBJ2-1	TRBV7-8	TRBD1	.	TGTGCCAGCAGCGCACGCACGGGACAGATCTACAATGAGCAGTTCTTC	CASSARTGQIYNEQFF
TRBJ1-1	TRBV4-1	TRBD1	.	TGCGCCAGCAGCCTCGACGACAGGGGGAACACTGAAGCTTTCTTT	CASSLDDRGNTEAFF
TRBJ2-2	TRBV7-9	.	.	TGTGCCAGCAGCTCACTTTCCGGGACGGAGCTCAACACCGGGGAGCTGTTTTTT	CASSSLSGTELNTGELFF